What follows are 21 T cell receptor beta chains derived from one specimen sequenced in a study of CD8+ T cells in alopecia areata. Sequencing templates came from extracted RNA that was reverse transcribed into cDNA. Profiling relied on immunoSEQ multiplex PCR, and the TCRdb table lists in-frame clones only, not all of them. Here the sample spans roughly 150,000 clones, 45% to 60% being singletons. Sequenced material: CD4+ T cells sorted from blood. These receptors were collected from a human donor in good health.

The rearrangement links TRBV30 to TRBJ1-2, with D possibly matching TRBD1 (5 bases). The CDR3 contains 11 residues. Between the trimmed V and J ends, which lost 5 bases and 7 bases, there was a span of 11 bases. Looked up from germline, CDR1 is GTSNPN and CDR2 is SVGIG (reference sequence). The CDR3 here is CAWPSGGGYTF. The CDR3 DNA reads TGTGCCTGGCCAAGTGGGGGTGGCTACACCTTC.

V and J are TRBV19 and TRBJ1-2; no definite D call. Trimming removed 7 bases at V and 0 bases at J, with 15 bases between. CDR1 and CDR2 (germline): LNHDA, SQIVND (reference sequence). There are 15 residues in the CDR3. CDR3 nucleotide sequence: TGTGCCAGTAACCCCCAGGACCTCGCTAACTATGGCTACACCTTC. It translates to CASNPQDLANYGYTF.

A few counts support this clone. The V and J genes are TRBV7-8 and TRBJ2-5; either TRBD1 or TRBD2 may supply D (5 bases each). Germline lookup yields CDR1 SGHVS and CDR2 FQNEAQ. CDR3 length: 15 amino acids. The ends were cut back, 0 bases at V and 1 base at J, with 9 bases in the middle. CDR3 in DNA: TGTGCCAGCAGCTTAGCCCGGGACCGCCAAGAGACCCAGTACTTC. This sequence encodes CASSLARDRQETQYF. Supplemented by reference TRBV7-8 and TRBJ2-5, the full variable domain reads GAGVSQSPRYKVAKRGQDVALRCDPISGHVSLFWYQQALGQGPEFLTYFQNEAQLDKSGLPSDRFFAERPEGSVSTLKIQRTQQEDSAVYLCASSLARDRQETQYFGPGTRLLVL.

This clone has just a few counts. V gene TRBV5-4 combines with J gene TRBJ2-6; TRBD2 is a possible D gene (5 bases). Germline V gene sequence: CDR1 SGHNT, CDR2 YYREEE (reference sequence). The CDR3 is made up of 17 amino acids. V was pared by 1 base and J by 0 bases, with 11 bases between. The CDR3 loop is CASSLSGARSGANVLTF. The CDR3 coding sequence is TGTGCCAGCAGCTTGAGCGGTGCCCGCTCTGGGGCCAACGTCCTGACTTTC.

In its sample, this clone was seen a few times. This chain links TRBV7-9 with TRBJ2-3; no clear D. The V gene's germline CDR1 is SEHNR and CDR2 FQNEAQ (reference sequence). V was clipped by 8 bases and J by 0 bases, with 6 bases between them. The CDR3 has 12 residues. The CDR3 region has the DNA TGTGCCAGCGGGTTTAGCACAGATACGCAGTATTTT. Its protein is CASGFSTDTQYF.

In its sample, this clone was seen a few times. The chain has TRBV7-3 and TRBJ2-1, with 9 bases that match TRBD2. With 5 bases clipped from V and 7 bases from J, the junction kept 12 bases outside the gene matches. Germline CDR1 SGHTA, CDR2 FQGTGA. The CDR3 has 16 amino acids. CDR3 DNA sequence: TGTGCCAGCAGCCCGATAGCGGGAGCACGTCAGAATGAGCAGTTCTTC. This encodes CASSPIAGARQNEQFF. Together with reference TRBV7-3 and TRBJ2-1, the CDR3 gives the full variable domain: GAGVSQTPSNKVTEKGKYVELRCDPISGHTALYWYRQSLGQGPEFLIYFQGTGAADDSGLPNDRFFAVRPEGSVSTLKIQRTERGDSAVYLCASSPIAGARQNEQFFGPGTRLTVL.

Here the CDR3 DNA reads TGTGCCAGCAGTCTACGACAGGGGCCTAATGAAAAACTGTTTTTT. Protein product: CASSLRQGPNEKLFF. The rearrangement uses TRBV27 and TRBJ1-4, with 8 bases that match TRBD1. The CDR3 is 15 residues long. Germline CDR1 and CDR2: MNHEY and SMNVEV (reference sequence). V was clipped by 5 bases and J by 3 bases; unmatched bases: 5. Together with reference TRBV27 and TRBJ1-4, the CDR3 gives the full variable domain: EAQVTQNPRYLITVTGKKLTVTCSQNMNHEYMSWYRQDPGLGLRQIYYSMNVEVTDKGDVPEGYKVSRKEKRNFPLILESPSPNQTSLYFCASSLRQGPNEKLFFGSGTQLSVL.

V gene TRBV14 combines with J gene TRBJ2-1, with unresolved D. The CDR3 is made up of 11 amino acids. Trimming left V 2 bases short and J 8 bases short, with 4 bases between. From germline, CDR1 is SGHDN and CDR2 FVKESK. The CDR3 DNA follows: TGTGCCAGCAGCCAAACCCATGAGCAGTTCTTC. It translates to CASSQTHEQFF. Looking up the rest from reference TRBV14 and TRBJ2-1 gives the full variable domain: EAGVTQFPSHSVIEKGQTVTLRCDPISGHDNLYWYRRVMGKEIKFLLHFVKESKQDESGMPNNRFLAERTGGTYSTLKVQPAELEDSGVYFCASSQTHEQFFGPGTRLTVL.

Only a few counts were recorded for this clone. This CDR3 is also generated by other DNA sequences in the sample. The chain carries TRBV7-9 and TRBJ1-5; D ambiguous. Looked up from germline, CDR1 is SEHNR and CDR2 is FQNEAQ (reference sequence). The CDR3 has 13 residues. Trimming removed 5 bases from V and 2 bases from J, with 7 bases in between. In DNA, the CDR3 is TGTGCCAGCAGCCCCGGTGGCAATCAGCCCCAGCATTTT. This encodes CASSPGGNQPQHF.

V gene TRBV18 combines with J gene TRBJ2-2; D unclear. CDR1 KGHSH and CDR2 LQKENI come from the germline V gene. V was pared by 2 bases and J by 2 bases, with 12 bases between. The length of the CDR3 is 16 residues. CDR3 sequence reads: CASSPKSSSNTGELFF. The CDR3 bases are TGTGCCAGCTCACCAAAATCCAGCAGTAACACCGGGGAGCTGTTTTTT.

The gene calls are TRBV7-9 and TRBJ2-7; 9 positions agree with TRBD2. Germline loops: CDR1 SEHNR, CDR2 FQNEAQ (reference sequence). The CDR3 runs 16 residues. Trimming removed 4 bases from V and 7 bases from J; junction bases left unmatched: 14. In DNA, the CDR3 is TGTGCCAGCAGCTCGAATCTAGCGGGATCCGGATCAGAGCAGTACTTC. It codes for CASSSNLAGSGSEQYF.

This clone appeared once. This rearrangement joins TRBV29-1 to TRBJ2-1, with D possibly matching TRBD1 (5 bases). V lost 6 bases and J lost 5, with 5 bases in between. This CDR3 comprises 10 residues. The germline CDR1 and CDR2 sequences are SQVTM and ANQGSEA. This CDR3 reads CSVRDNEQFF. DNA of the CDR3: TGCAGCGTCAGGGACAATGAGCAGTTCTTC.

The chain uses TRBV5-1 and TRBJ2-5, with 7 bases identical to TRBD1. The ends lost 5 bases at V and 2 bases at J; junction bases unmatched: 9. Germline V gives CDR1 SGHRS, CDR2 YFSETQ. The CDR3 is made up of 15 amino acids. The CDR3 region has the DNA TGCGCCAGCAGGATTGGACCGGGACAGCAAGAGACCCAGTACTTC. This gives the protein CASRIGPGQQETQYF.

This clone was seen a single time. The chain has TRBV6-5 and TRBJ1-2; a possible D gene is TRBD1 (5 bases). CDR3 size: 13 residues. The ends were cut back, 0 bases at V and 10 bases at J, with 12 bases in the middle. CDR1 is MNHEY and CDR2 is SVGAGI in the germline V gene. The CDR3 sequence is CASSYSSQGVYTF. DNA for the CDR3: TGTGCCAGCAGTTACTCTTCCCAGGGCGTCTACACCTTC.

The chain links TRBV2 to TRBJ2-2, with 7 bases identical to TRBD1. The CDR3 contains 15 residues. Germline V lookup: CDR1 SNHLY, CDR2 FYNNEI. The V and J ends lost 4 bases and 8 bases, in that order; junction bases with no gene match: 10. CDR3 loop: CASSAGTARGGELFF. Here the CDR3 DNA reads TGTGCCAGCAGTGCCGGGACAGCGAGGGGGGGGGAGCTGTTTTTT.

This chain joins TRBV11-2 and TRBJ2-1; possible D gene TRBD2, 6 bases. Germline loops: CDR1 SGHAT, CDR2 FQNNGV. Trimming pared 5 bases from V and 2 bases from J, leaving 16 bases between. CDR3 length: 16 residues. The CDR3 nucleotides are TGTGCCAGCAGCGCCTCCGGGGGTCTCACCTACAATGAGCAGTTCTTC. Translating it yields CASSASGGLTYNEQFF.

In its sample, this clone was seen a few times. V gene TRBV29-1 combines with J gene TRBJ2-5, with D unclear. Between the trimmed V and J ends, which lost 0 bases and 3 bases, there was a span of 2 bases. The CDR3 totals 11 residues. Looked up from germline, CDR1 is SQVTM and CDR2 is ANQGSEA. CDR3 bases: TGCAGCGTTGAAGATAAAGAGACCCAGTACTTC. This encodes CSVEDKETQYF. Complete variable domain (other parts from reference TRBV29-1 and TRBJ2-5): SAVISQKPSRDICQRGTSLTIQCQVDSQVTMMFWYRQQPGQSLTLIATANQGSEATYESGFVIDKFPISRPNLTFSTLTVSNMSPEDSSIYLCSVEDKETQYFGPGTRLLVL.

The chain recombines TRBV2 with TRBJ2-7, with TRBD2 matching 11 bases. The germline V gene encodes CDR1 SNHLY and CDR2 FYNNEI. J gave up 2 bases and V 6 bases, and 6 bases lay outside the gene matches. This CDR3 is built from 15 residues. The CDR3 here is CASSVLAGATYEQYF. CDR3 DNA: TGTGCCAGCAGCGTACTAGCGGGAGCGACCTACGAGCAGTACTTC. The whole variable domain, filled in from reference TRBV2 and TRBJ2-7, reads EPEVTQTPSHQVTQMGQEVILRCVPISNHLYFYWYRQILGQKVEFLVSFYNNEISEKSEIFDDQFSVERPDGSNFTLKIRSTKLEDSAMYFCASSVLAGATYEQYFGPGTRLTVT.

This clone has just a few counts. The gene calls are TRBV6-6 and TRBJ2-5, with D perhaps being TRBD1 or TRBD2 (5 bases each). Germline assignment: CDR1 MNHNY and CDR2 SVGAGI (reference sequence). Trimming removed 5 bases from V and 2 bases from J, with 12 bases in between. The CDR3 covers 14 residues. CDR3 sequence reads: CASSESGPQETQYF. For the CDR3, the DNA is TGTGCCAGCAGTGAGTCGGGGCCTCAAGAGACCCAGTACTTC.

The chain uses TRBV29-1 and TRBJ2-1; D is undetermined. This CDR3 comprises 12 residues. Trimming left V 0 bases short and J 7 bases short, with 7 bases between. The germline CDR1 and CDR2 sequences are SQVTM and ANQGSEA. The CDR3 nucleotides are TGCAGCGTTGAAGACTTGGGTAATGAGCAGTTCTTC. Translated, it gives CSVEDLGNEQFF.

The chain recombines TRBV27 with TRBJ1-5; D is ambiguous. The length of the CDR3 is 13 residues. Looked up from germline, CDR1 is MNHEY and CDR2 is SMNVEV (reference sequence). V was shortened by 5 bases and J by 4 bases, with 9 bases between the two germline ends. CDR3 DNA sequence: TGTGCCAGCAGTCCGCAGAGGAATCAGCCCCAGCATTTT. It encodes CASSPQRNQPQHF.